A selection of T cell receptor beta chains follows, all from one sample in a study of identical twins. TCRdb redid the calling of the 5' RACE reads with MiXCR, one entry per CDR3 protein. The top ten hold roughly 13% of the sample, which has hundreds of thousands of distinct CDR3 sequences, about 20% seen once. These records were also assigned to another study, of T cells expressing NK-cell markers.

Sequenced input: PBMCs. These receptor sequences come from a young woman in good health. The CDR3 runs from the conserved cysteine through the conserved F or W. The D gene is left open where the match is weak. Some rows mark clone size as missing; the rest say once, few, many or name a class of expanded clone.

D gene: TRBD2; J gene: TRBJ2-3; V gene: TRBV27; clone size: .; CDR3 protein: CASSLVVAGGADTQYF; CDR3 DNA: TGTGCCAGCAGTTTAGTGGTAGCGGGAGGTGCAGATACGCAGTATTTT
D gene: .; J gene: TRBJ2-3; V gene: TRBV10-2; clone size: .; CDR3 protein: CASNPLGGTDTQYF; CDR3 DNA: TGCGCCAGCAACCCCTTGGGGGGCACAGATACGCAGTATTTT
D gene: TRBD2; J gene: TRBJ2-3; V gene: TRBV12-3/TRBV12-4; clone size: few; CDR3 protein: CASSSVAGGVTDTQYF; CDR3 DNA: TGTGCCAGCAGCTCTGTAGCGGGGGGGGTTACAGATACGCAGTATTTT
D gene: TRBD2; J gene: TRBJ2-5; V gene: TRBV3-1; clone size: many; CDR3 protein: CASSQDSTSGSFASYF; CDR3 DNA: TGTGCCAGCAGCCAAGATTCGACTAGCGGGAGCTTTGCCTCGTACTTC
D gene: .; J gene: TRBJ2-5; V gene: TRBV6-2/TRBV6-3; clone size: few; CDR3 protein: CASSYHGAGETQYF; CDR3 DNA: TGTGCCAGCAGTTACCACGGGGCTGGGGAGACCCAGTACTTC
D gene: .; J gene: TRBJ1-2; V gene: TRBV4-1; clone size: .; CDR3 protein: CASSQVQVEGYTF; CDR3 DNA: TGCGCCAGCAGCCAAGTTCAGGTGGAAGGCTACACCTTC
D gene: .; J gene: TRBJ1-1; V gene: TRBV6-5; clone size: few; CDR3 protein: CASRRTGSEAFF; CDR3 DNA: TGTGCCAGCAGACGGACGGGATCTGAAGCTTTCTTT
D gene: .; J gene: TRBJ2-7; V gene: TRBV6-5; clone size: .; CDR3 protein: CASSSLGPNEQYF; CDR3 DNA: TGTGCCAGCAGTTCCCTCGGCCCCAACGAGCAGTACTTC
D gene: TRBD1; J gene: TRBJ2-3; V gene: TRBV14; clone size: .; CDR3 protein: CASSQGTGTLTDTQYF; CDR3 DNA: TGTGCCAGCAGCCAGGGGACAGGGACACTCACAGATACGCAGTATTTT
D gene: TRBD1; J gene: TRBJ1-4; V gene: TRBV5-1; clone size: .; CDR3 protein: CASSSTGGQGEKLFF; CDR3 DNA: TGCGCCAGCAGCAGCACAGGGGGCCAGGGTGAAAAACTGTTTTTT
D gene: TRBD1; J gene: TRBJ1-1; V gene: TRBV24-1; clone size: few; CDR3 protein: CATSDPRTGNEAFF; CDR3 DNA: TGTGCCACCAGTGACCCACGGACAGGGAATGAAGCTTTCTTT
D gene: .; J gene: TRBJ1-1; V gene: TRBV5-1; clone size: .; CDR3 protein: CASSWQTDPGAEAFF; CDR3 DNA: TGCGCCAGCAGCTGGCAGACGGACCCGGGCGCTGAAGCTTTCTTT
D gene: .; J gene: TRBJ2-2; V gene: TRBV18; clone size: .; CDR3 protein: CASSLGGVGSGELFF; CDR3 DNA: TGTGCCAGCTCATTGGGCGGAGTCGGTTCCGGGGAGCTGTTTTTT
D gene: TRBD2; J gene: TRBJ2-7; V gene: TRBV11-2; clone size: .; CDR3 protein: CASSSYFGTSGRSYEQYF; CDR3 DNA: TGTGCCAGCAGCTCCTATTTCGGGACTAGCGGGAGAAGCTACGAGCAGTACTTC
D gene: TRBD2; J gene: TRBJ2-2; V gene: TRBV20-1; clone size: few; CDR3 protein: CSAASGGNTGELFF; CDR3 DNA: TGCAGTGCTGCCAGCGGGGGGAACACCGGGGAGCTGTTTTTT
D gene: .; J gene: TRBJ2-7; V gene: TRBV7-6; clone size: few; CDR3 protein: CASSLGPNERSPYEQYF; CDR3 DNA: TGTGCCAGCAGCTTAGGTCCTAACGAAAGGTCCCCCTACGAGCAGTACTTC
D gene: .; J gene: TRBJ2-2; V gene: TRBV20-1; clone size: .; CDR3 protein: CSARTWGSNTGELFF; CDR3 DNA: TGCAGTGCTAGAACCTGGGGATCGAACACCGGGGAGCTGTTTTTT
D gene: .; J gene: TRBJ1-1; V gene: TRBV29-1; clone size: few; CDR3 protein: CSVEDRDGFEAFF; CDR3 DNA: TGCAGCGTTGAAGATCGTGACGGGTTTGAAGCTTTCTTT
D gene: .; J gene: TRBJ2-7; V gene: TRBV12-3/TRBV12-4; clone size: few; CDR3 protein: CASSQDGNSYEQYF; CDR3 DNA: TGTGCCAGCAGCCAAGACGGGAACTCCTACGAGCAGTACTTC
D gene: .; J gene: TRBJ1-1; V gene: TRBV29-1; clone size: .; CDR3 protein: CSHKTVEAFF; CDR3 DNA: TGCAGCCATAAGACGGTTGAAGCTTTCTTT
D gene: .; J gene: TRBJ2-5; V gene: TRBV7-2; clone size: many; CDR3 protein: CASSSYREETQYF; CDR3 DNA: TGTGCCAGCAGCTCGTACAGGGAAGAGACCCAGTACTTC
D gene: TRBD1; J gene: TRBJ1-4; V gene: TRBV12-3/TRBV12-4; clone size: few; CDR3 protein: CASRADREDEKLFF; CDR3 DNA: TGTGCCAGCAGGGCTGACAGGGAGGATGAAAAACTGTTTTTT
D gene: TRBD2; J gene: TRBJ2-2; V gene: TRBV27; clone size: .; CDR3 protein: CASSILAGGNTGELFF; CDR3 DNA: TGTGCCAGCAGCATACTAGCGGGAGGGAACACCGGGGAGCTGTTTTTT
D gene: TRBD1; J gene: TRBJ2-7; V gene: TRBV29-1; clone size: .; CDR3 protein: CSVEGGQGAFYEQYF; CDR3 DNA: TGCAGCGTTGAAGGGGGACAGGGGGCTTTCTACGAGCAGTACTTC
D gene: .; J gene: TRBJ2-5; V gene: TRBV7-3; clone size: .; CDR3 protein: CASSLEQQETQYF; CDR3 DNA: TGTGCCAGCAGCTTAGAACAGCAAGAGACCCAGTACTTC
D gene: .; J gene: TRBJ2-5; V gene: TRBV5-1; clone size: few; CDR3 protein: CASSTRYQETQYF; CDR3 DNA: TGCGCCAGCAGCACCCGGTACCAAGAGACCCAGTACTTC
D gene: TRBD2; J gene: TRBJ2-1; V gene: TRBV5-1; clone size: .; CDR3 protein: CASSRGGLLPFF; CDR3 DNA: TGCGCCAGCAGCCGGGGGGGCCTCCTTCCGTTCTTC
D gene: .; J gene: TRBJ2-1; V gene: TRBV5-1; clone size: few; CDR3 protein: CASSLTLRTVHEQFF; CDR3 DNA: TGCGCCAGCAGCTTGACGCTAAGGACAGTCCATGAGCAGTTCTTC
D gene: TRBD2; J gene: TRBJ2-6; V gene: TRBV15; clone size: few; CDR3 protein: CATSRNQGGSGANVLTF; CDR3 DNA: TGTGCCACCAGCAGGAACCAGGGAGGGTCTGGGGCCAACGTCCTGACTTTC